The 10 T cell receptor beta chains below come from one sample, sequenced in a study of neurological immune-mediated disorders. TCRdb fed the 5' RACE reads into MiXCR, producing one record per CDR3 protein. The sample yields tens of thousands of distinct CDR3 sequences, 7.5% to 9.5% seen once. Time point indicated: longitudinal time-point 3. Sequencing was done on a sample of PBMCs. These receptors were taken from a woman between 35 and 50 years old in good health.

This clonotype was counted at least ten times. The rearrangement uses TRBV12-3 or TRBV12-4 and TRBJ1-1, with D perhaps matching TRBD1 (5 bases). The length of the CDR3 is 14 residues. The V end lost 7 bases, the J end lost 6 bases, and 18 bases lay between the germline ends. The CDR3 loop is CASTQGQGGAEAFF. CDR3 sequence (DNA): TGTGCCAGCACCCAAGGGCAGGGTGGCGCTGAAGCTTTCTTT.

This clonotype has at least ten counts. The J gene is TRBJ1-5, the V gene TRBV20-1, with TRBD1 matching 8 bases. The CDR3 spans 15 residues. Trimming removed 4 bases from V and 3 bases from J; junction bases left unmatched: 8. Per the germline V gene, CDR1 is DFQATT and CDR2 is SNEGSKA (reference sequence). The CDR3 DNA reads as TGCAGTGCTACCCCCGGGACAGGCCTCAATCAGCCCCAGCATTTT. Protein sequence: CSATPGTGLNQPQHF.

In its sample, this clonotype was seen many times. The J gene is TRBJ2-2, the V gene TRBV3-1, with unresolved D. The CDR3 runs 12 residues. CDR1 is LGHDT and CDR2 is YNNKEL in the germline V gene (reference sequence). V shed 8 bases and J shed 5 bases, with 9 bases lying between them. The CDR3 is CASGRKTGELFF. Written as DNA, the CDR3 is TGTGCCAGCGGCCGAAAGACCGGGGAGCTGTTTTTT.

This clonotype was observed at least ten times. The CDR3 is CASSYRLAADFF. Here the CDR3 DNA reads TGTGCCAGCAGTTATAGATTGGCCGCGGATTTCTTT. The V and J genes are TRBV6-2 or TRBV6-3 and TRBJ1-1; no reliable D call. The V end was cut by 3 bases, the J end by 13 bases, with 15 bases between. CDR1 is MNHEY and CDR2 is SVGEGT in the germline V gene. The CDR3 consists of 12 residues.

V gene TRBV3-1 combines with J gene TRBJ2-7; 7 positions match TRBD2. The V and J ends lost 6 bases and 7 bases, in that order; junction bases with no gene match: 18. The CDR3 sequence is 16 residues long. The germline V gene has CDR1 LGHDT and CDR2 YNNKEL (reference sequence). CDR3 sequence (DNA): TGTGCCAGCAGTACGCCCGTAGGGGACTATCCTTATGAGCAGTACTTC. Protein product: CASSTPVGDYPYEQYF.

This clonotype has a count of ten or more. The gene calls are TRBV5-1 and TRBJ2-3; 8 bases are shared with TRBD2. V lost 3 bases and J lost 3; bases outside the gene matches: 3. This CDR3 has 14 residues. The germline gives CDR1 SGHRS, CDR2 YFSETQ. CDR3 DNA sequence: TGCGCCAGCAGCTCCGAGCGGGGGACAGATACGCAGTATTTT. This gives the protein CASSSERGTDTQYF.

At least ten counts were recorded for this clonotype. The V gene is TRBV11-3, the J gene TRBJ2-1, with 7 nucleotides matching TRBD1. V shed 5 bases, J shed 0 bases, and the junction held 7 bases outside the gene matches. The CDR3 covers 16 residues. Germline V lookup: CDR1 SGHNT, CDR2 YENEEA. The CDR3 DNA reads TGTGCCAGCAGCCTCGGACAGGAGAGCTCCTACAATGAGCAGTTCTTC. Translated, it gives CASSLGQESSYNEQFF.

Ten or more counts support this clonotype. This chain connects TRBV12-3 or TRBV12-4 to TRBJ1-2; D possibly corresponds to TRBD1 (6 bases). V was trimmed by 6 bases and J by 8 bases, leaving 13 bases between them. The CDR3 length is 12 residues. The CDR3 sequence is CASSPGGDGYTF. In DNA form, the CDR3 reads TGTGCCAGCAGCCCCGGGGGCGACGGCTACACCTTC.

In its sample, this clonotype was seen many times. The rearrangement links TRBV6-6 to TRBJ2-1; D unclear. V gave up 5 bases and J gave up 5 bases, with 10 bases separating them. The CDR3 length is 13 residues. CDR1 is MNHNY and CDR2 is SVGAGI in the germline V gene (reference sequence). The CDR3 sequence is CASSAWQDNEQFF. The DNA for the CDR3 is TGTGCCAGCAGTGCCTGGCAGGACAATGAGCAGTTCTTC.

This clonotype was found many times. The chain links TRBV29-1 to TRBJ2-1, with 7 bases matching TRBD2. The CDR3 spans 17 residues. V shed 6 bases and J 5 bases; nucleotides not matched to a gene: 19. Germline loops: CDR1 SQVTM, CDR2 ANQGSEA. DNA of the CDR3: TGCAGCGTGGGGAGGGGTTTGTCCAGCGGGAAAAACAATGAGCAGTTCTTC. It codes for CSVGRGLSSGKNNEQFF.